The 27 T cell receptor beta chains in this list originate from one sample, sequenced in a study of metastatic and nonmetastatic thyroid tumors. TCRdb re-called the PCR reads with MiXCR. The sample includes 43,000 or so clones, 4% to 5% of them seen just once. Treatment of any kind had been given to no patient before thyroid surgery. Material: blood. All receptors come from a female donor with papillary thyroid cancer or a benign thyroid nodule (not recorded which). Some clones in this sample may be carry-over from other donors' samples.

In this sample, this clone turned up many times. The chain carries TRBV3-1 and TRBJ2-5; D unclear. The CDR3 contains 12 residues. CDR1 is LGHDT, CDR2 YNNKEL, per germline (reference sequence). Trimming removed 4 bases at V and 4 bases at J, with 7 bases between. The CDR3 DNA reads TGTGCCAGCAGCCCTATGAGAGAGACCCAGTACTTC. Translated, it gives CASSPMRETQYF.

The chain uses TRBV24-1 and TRBJ2-3; the match to TRBD2 covers 15 bases. Germline V lookup: CDR1 KGHDR, CDR2 SFDVKD. CDR3 length: 17 residues. The J segment lost 5 bases and the V segment lost 4 bases, leaving 6 bases of the junction unmatched. CDR3 DNA sequence: TGTGCCACCAGTGACAGGACTAGCGGGAGGGGGCGAGATACGCAGTATTTT. Its translation is CATSDRTSGRGRDTQYF.

This clone came up many times. The rearrangement links TRBV24-1 to TRBJ2-1; no clear D gene. Looked up from germline, CDR1 is KGHDR and CDR2 is SFDVKD. Trimming took off 3 bases at V and 8 bases at J, with 10 bases between the two ends. CDR3 length equals 13 residues. In DNA, the CDR3 is TGTGCCACCAGTGATCCCCCGGTTGATGAGCAGTTCTTC. Its protein is CATSDPPVDEQFF.

Worth noting for this clone: This may arise from a read error, as a much more abundant clone is one base away. The chain uses TRBV10-3 and TRBJ2-7; 7 bases line up with TRBD1. Germline values: CDR1 ENHRY, CDR2 SYGVKD. Trimming cost V 6 bases and J 8 bases; bases outside gene matches: 16. CDR3 length equals 15 residues. For the CDR3, the DNA is TGTGCCATCAGGCCTGGGCAGGGCATAGGGGGCAAGCAGTACTTC. This codes for CAIRPGQGIGGKQYF.

This sequence joins TRBV24-1 and TRBJ2-2; no clear D. The germline CDR1 and CDR2 sequences are KGHDR and SFDVKD. V lost 2 bases, J lost 1 base, and 7 bases lay in between. The CDR3 covers 15 residues. CDR3 in amino acids: CATSDYYQNTGELFF. CDR3 coding DNA: TGTGCCACCAGTGATTATTACCAGAACACCGGGGAGCTGTTTTTT.

Many counts were recorded for this clone. This rearrangement joins TRBV5-5 to TRBJ2-7, with D possibly TRBD1 on 6 matching bases. The CDR3 has 15 residues. The V gene's germline CDR1 is SGHKS and CDR2 YYEKEE (reference sequence). The ends were cut back, 1 base at V and 3 bases at J, with 14 bases in the middle. CDR3 sequence (DNA): TGTGCCAGCAGCTTGCCCGGGACAAGGGACTACGAGCAGTACTTC. Its translation is CASSLPGTRDYEQYF.

This clone came up many times. This chain uses TRBV7-7 with TRBJ1-4; tentatively, D is TRBD1 (5 bases). Germline lookup yields CDR1 SSHAT and CDR2 FNYEAQ (reference sequence). The CDR3 spans 11 residues. The CDR3 DNA follows: TGTGCTAGCTATAAGGGGGAAAAACTGTTTTTT. Amino acids: CASYKGEKLFF.

Notes on this clone: Sequence at one end of the junction differs from germline and may be a read error. The CDR3 spells CASSIEYQSTDTQYF. CDR3 coding DNA: TGTGCCAGTAGTATAGAGTACCAAAGCACAGATACTCAGTATTTT. This chain links TRBV19 with TRBJ2-3; no clear D gene. In germline, CDR1 is LNHDA, CDR2 SQIVND (reference sequence). The CDR3 runs to 15 residues.

This rearrangement joins TRBV7-9 to TRBJ2-6; D is unresolved. In germline, CDR1 is SEHNR, CDR2 FQNEAQ (reference sequence). This CDR3 has 17 amino acids. Trimming took 5 bases from V and 0 from J, leaving 14 bases between them. The CDR3 coding sequence is TGTGCCAGCAGCCGCCTTGGCGGCAGCTCTGGGGCCAACGTCCTGACTTTC. It translates to CASSRLGGSSGANVLTF.

At least ten counts were recorded for this clone. The chain has TRBV5-5 and TRBJ2-1; D not resolved. This CDR3 comprises 15 residues. The germline CDR1 and CDR2 sequences are SGHKS and YYEKEE (reference sequence). V lost 0 bases to trimming and J lost 0 bases, with 7 bases between them. The CDR3 DNA sequence: TGTGCCAGCAGCTTGGATACCAGCTCCTACAATGAGCAGTTCTTC. Translating gives CASSLDTSSYNEQFF.

A note on this clone: Just one base apart from a much larger clone, this may be a read error. Different DNA sequences within this sample yield the same CDR3. The V call is TRBV30, the J call TRBJ2-3; 7 bases map to TRBD1. Germline CDR1 is GTSNPN and CDR2 is SVGIG (reference sequence). V trimming: 2 bases; J trimming: 5 bases; junction bases outside the gene matches: 10. This CDR3 spans 15 amino acids. CDR3 nucleotide sequence: TGTGCCTGGAGTTCATACAGGGGTCCAATAGATACGCAGTATTTT. Its translation: CAWSSYRGPIDTQYF. The full variable domain, its missing parts supplied by reference TRBV30 and TRBJ2-3, is SQTIHQWPATLVQPVGSPLSLECTVEGTSNPNLYWYRQAAGRGLQLLFYSVGIGQISSEVPQNLSASRPQDRQFILSSKKLLLSDSGFYLCAWSSYRGPIDTQYFGPGTRLTVL.

A few counts support this clone. One end of the junction does not line up with germline, which may come from a read error. J is TRBJ1-5 and V is TRBV6-1; TRBD1 is a possible D gene (6 bases). The germline V gene encodes CDR1 MNHNS and CDR2 SASEGT. The CDR3 is made up of 15 amino acids. The DNA of the CDR3 is TGCGCCAGCAGTCCCAGGGGCTATAGCAATCAGCACCAGCATTTT. Its protein is CASSPRGYSNQHQHF.

In this sample, this clone turned up many times. Compared with germline, one end of the junction differs, possibly owing to a read error. Other DNA sequences in this specimen translate into the identical CDR3. DNA for the CDR3: TGTGCCAGCAGTTTAGGGACAGGGGTATCCACCGGGGAGCTGTTCTTT. Translated, it gives CASSLGTGVSTGELFF. The rearrangement links TRBV27 to TRBJ2-2, with 10 positions matching TRBD1. This CDR3 comprises 16 residues. Germline values: CDR1 MNHEY, CDR2 SMNVEV (reference sequence).

This chain connects TRBV28 to TRBJ2-7; either TRBD1 or TRBD2 may fit D (5 bases each). Germline V CDR1 and CDR2: MDHEN, SYDVKM. CDR3 size: 14 residues. The germline V and J ends were trimmed by 2 bases and 4 bases, with 12 bases remaining between them. CDR3 in DNA: TGTGCCAGCAGTTTAGAGGGGCCAGGTTACGAGCAGTACTTC. This encodes CASSLEGPGYEQYF.

This clone has a count of ten or more. The chain is built from TRBV29-1 and TRBJ1-1; D not resolved. There are 11 residues in the CDR3. Germline CDR1 SQVTM, CDR2 ANQGSEA. Between the trimmed V and J ends, which lost 3 bases and 4 bases, there was a span of 6 bases. The CDR3 coding sequence is TGCAGCGTTGAGTTGGTCACTGAAGCTTTCTTT. It yields the protein CSVELVTEAFF.

J is TRBJ2-4 and V is TRBV5-5; D is unclear. Germline V gene data show CDR1 as SGHKS and CDR2 as YYEKEE (reference sequence). The CDR3 runs to 14 residues. Trimming removed 2 bases from V and 4 bases from J, with 10 bases in between. The DNA of the CDR3 is TGTGCCAGCAGCTTAGGGATGGAGAAAAACATTCAGTACTTC. Its protein is CASSLGMEKNIQYF.

In this sample, this clone turned up a few times. This may arise from a read error, as a much more abundant clone is one base away. This is likely a read error, given that the CDR3 carries no conserved phenylalanine or tryptophan at its end. The chain has TRBV30 and TRBJ1-3; TRBD1 agrees at 8 bases. Germline-derived CDR1 and CDR2 are GTSNPN and SVGIG (reference sequence). This CDR3 spans 15 amino acids. The V segment lost 4 bases and the J segment 3 bases; nucleotides outside the gene matches: 8. The CDR3 sequence is CAWIGGDRGGNTIYS. CDR3 DNA: TGTGCCTGGATAGGTGGCGACAGGGGTGGAAACACCATATATTCT.

The chain couples TRBV4-1 to TRBJ2-7, with D maybe TRBD2 (5 bases). CDR1 MGHRA and CDR2 YSYEKL come from the germline V gene. Trimming cost V 0 bases and J 3 bases, with 18 bases left between them. The CDR3 spans 17 residues. The CDR3 DNA follows: TGCGCCAGCAGCCAAGACGCCATCTCCCTAGCTGACTACGAGCAGTACTTC. Translating it yields CASSQDAISLADYEQYF.

This clone was seen ten or more times. The rearrangement uses TRBV11-3 and TRBJ2-7; perhaps TRBD1 as D (6 bases). The germline CDR1 and CDR2 sequences are SGHNT and YENEEA. The CDR3 runs to 14 residues. V lost 0 bases to trimming and J lost 3 bases, with 9 bases between them. The CDR3: CASSLEGGNYEQYF. CDR3 bases: TGTGCCAGCAGCTTAGAAGGGGGAAACTACGAGCAGTACTTC.

This clone showed up just a few times. This may arise from a read error, as a much more abundant clone is one base away. The J gene is TRBJ2-2, the V gene TRBV7-9; 9 nucleotides line up with TRBD1. The CDR3 extends over 18 amino acids. The ends lost 5 bases at V and 0 bases at J; junction bases unmatched: 10. Germline V CDR1 and CDR2: SEHNR, FQNEAQ (reference sequence). The CDR3 bases are TGTGCCAGCAGCCCGGCCAGGGACAGGGTGACGAACACCGGGGAGCTGTTTTTT. This codes for CASSPARDRVTNTGELFF.

Worth noting for this clone: Because it lacks the conserved phenylalanine or tryptophan at the end, this CDR3 is likely a read error. The limits of the CDR3 on the DNA are not certain, so only TCRdb's listed CDR3 is given. The chain joins TRBV6-5 to TRBJ2-3. The CDR3 region is 12 residues in length, termini included. The V gene's germline CDR1 is MNHEY and CDR2 SVGAGI. CDR3 protein: CASTLNADTQYI.

This clone turned up a few times. The chain employs TRBV19 and TRBJ1-2; 10 bases line up with TRBD1. The CDR3 runs 15 residues. The V and J ends lost 6 bases and 5 bases, in that order; junction bases with no gene match: 9. Per germline, CDR1 LNHDA and CDR2 SQIVND (reference sequence). CDR3 in amino acids: CASRISGGQGYGYTF. The DNA for the CDR3 is TGTGCCAGTAGAATCTCCGGGGGACAGGGGTATGGCTACACCTTC. The whole variable domain, filled in from reference TRBV19 and TRBJ1-2, reads DGGITQSPKYLFRKEGQNVTLSCEQNLNHDAMYWYRQDPGQGLRLIYYSQIVNDFQKGDIAEGYSVSREKKESFPLTVTSAQKNPTAFYLCASRISGGQGYGYTFGSGTRLTVV.

This clone came up many times. The same CDR3 also results from other DNA sequences found in this sample. The chain is built from TRBV5-1 and TRBJ2-2; 9 nucleotides match TRBD1. In germline, CDR1 is SGHRS, CDR2 YFSETQ. V lost 4 bases, J lost 7 bases, and 5 bases stayed unmatched. CDR3 length: 14 amino acids. CDR3 sequence (DNA): TGCGCCAGCAGCCTACAGGGGGCAGTCGGGGAGCTGTTTTTT. Protein product: CASSLQGAVGELFF.

This clone has at least ten counts. An end of the junction does not agree with germline; a read error may underlie this. This chain uses TRBV19 with TRBJ2-2, with D possibly being TRBD1 or TRBD2 (5 bases each). Germline V lookup: CDR1 LNHDA, CDR2 SQIVND (reference sequence). The CDR3 extends over 14 amino acids. Written as DNA, the CDR3 is TGTGCCAGTAGCGGCAGGGTCGACACCGGGGAGCCGTTTTTT. Residues: CASSGRVDTGEPFF. Complete variable domain (other parts from reference TRBV19 and TRBJ2-2): DGGITQSPKYLFRKEGQNVTLSCEQNLNHDAMYWYRQDPGQGLRLIYYSQIVNDFQKGDIAEGYSVSREKKESFPLTVTSAQKNPTAFYLCASSGRVDTGEPFFGEGSRLTVL.

The table lists this clone with a few counts. The V call is TRBV18, the J call TRBJ2-5, with unresolved D. CDR1 KGHSH and CDR2 LQKENI come from the germline V gene. Trimming left V 5 bases short and J 5 bases short, with 9 bases between. The CDR3 totals 12 residues. The CDR3 loop is CASSGLGETQYF. CDR3 coding DNA: TGTGCCAGCTCAGGCCTAGGGGAGACCCAGTACTTC.

This clone has a count of ten or more. This chain connects TRBV11-3 to TRBJ2-7; 7 bases map to TRBD2. Unmatched junction bases numbered 8, after V lost 0 bases and J lost 3 bases. The germline V gene has CDR1 SGHNT and CDR2 YENEEA. CDR3 length equals 16 residues. DNA of the CDR3: TGTGCCAGCAGCTTAGATCGGTGGGGGGGGAGCTACGAGCAGTACTTC. It encodes CASSLDRWGGSYEQYF. Looking up the rest from reference TRBV11-3 and TRBJ2-7 gives the full variable domain: EAGVVQSPRYKIIEKKQPVAFWCNPISGHNTLYWYLQNLGQGPELLIRYENEEAVDDSQLPKDRFSAERLKGVDSTLKIQPAELGDSAVYLCASSLDRWGGSYEQYFGPGTRLTVT.

This clone was counted a few times. The chain joins TRBV7-3 to TRBJ1-5, with D possibly matching TRBD1 (6 bases). The V end was cut by 0 bases, the J end by 2 bases, with 20 bases between. The CDR3 covers 19 residues. CDR1 and CDR2 from the germline V gene are SGHTA and FQGTGA. The CDR3, as DNA: TGTGCCAGCAGCTTAACGGGGGGGACATGGGGGATTGGCAATCAGCCCCAGCATTTT. Translation gives CASSLTGGTWGIGNQPQHF.